This T cell receptor beta chain was documented in a study of T cell responses to AZD1222 COVID-19 vaccine. Study results and limitations: Nearly half of spike-specific TCRs reportedly target unmutated variant regions. Only six people who got AZD1222 tested seropositive at baseline. In a largely white British group with more females than males, clonal diversity was possibly underestimated.

TCRdb's table, derived via immunoSEQ multiplex PCR, lists solely in-frame clones and lacks some. The profile covers roughly 150,000 clones, with roughly 90% appearing a single time and roughly 1.2% taken by the ten largest. As concerns this clone: Its matching antigen is unknown.

The CDR3 sequence is 14 residues long. From germline, CDR1 is SEHNR and CDR2 FQNEAQ (reference sequence). V shed 6 bases and J 4 bases; nucleotides not matched to a gene: 7. This specimen consisted of peripheral blood, obtained 28 days after the second AZD1222 dose. This receptor was taken from an adult who received the AZD1222 COVID-19 vaccine. This chain joins TRBV7-9 and TRBJ2-5, with 8 bases fitting TRBD2. CDR3: CASSRPSGRETQYF. The CDR3 nucleotides are TGTGCCAGCAGTCGGCCTAGCGGGCGAGAGACCCAGTACTTC.